Presented here are 6 T cell receptor beta chains from one specimen sequenced in a study of cytomegalovirus exposure and HLA in healthy donors. Assay used: immunoSEQ multiplex PCR; TCRdb lists only in-frame clones, some missing. Of more than 95,000 clones listed, about 84% were seen once; the top ten hold roughly 5%. The sample consisted of PBMCs. These receptors all stem from a man aged 18 to 30 in good health and CMV-seronegative.

The chain recombines TRBV2 with TRBJ2-5; 10 bases agree with TRBD1. V dropped 6 bases and J dropped 3; count of bases not matched to a gene: 10. Germline V gene sequence: CDR1 SNHLY, CDR2 FYNNEI. This CDR3 comprises 16 residues. The CDR3, as DNA: TGTGCCAGCAGAATAGAACCCGGGACAGGGGAAGAGACCCAGTACTTC. Protein product: CASRIEPGTGEETQYF.

The V gene is TRBV13, the J gene TRBJ2-7; 9 bases line up with TRBD1. V shed 1 base and J 6 bases; nucleotides not matched to a gene: 7. CDR1 and CDR2 (germline): PRHDT, FYEKMQ (reference sequence). The CDR3 contains 15 residues. The CDR3 spells CASSLVSGQGSEQYF. The CDR3 bases are TGTGCCAGCAGCTTAGTATCAGGACAGGGGAGCGAGCAGTACTTC.

The rearrangement links TRBV7-2 to TRBJ1-5; D gene uncertain. Germline CDR1 and CDR2: SGHTA and FQGNSA. V lost 5 bases to trimming and J lost 3 bases, with 14 bases between them. The CDR3 totals 15 residues. The CDR3 here is CASSQGAPPNQPQHF. CDR3 coding DNA: TGTGCCAGCAGCCAAGGAGCCCCACCCAATCAGCCCCAGCATTTT.

J is TRBJ2-1 and V is TRBV7-9, with 10 bases aligning to TRBD1. The V and J ends lost 5 bases and 1 base, in that order; junction bases with no gene match: 11. The CDR3 extends over 18 amino acids. Germline lookup yields CDR1 SEHNR and CDR2 FQNEAQ (reference sequence). DNA of the CDR3: TGTGCCAGCAGCGTAGACAGGGGGCGCAATGGGTCCTACAATGAGCAGTTCTTC. As protein: CASSVDRGRNGSYNEQFF.

A few counts support this clone. V is TRBV7-2 and J is TRBJ1-6; D gene uncertain. This CDR3 is 16 amino acids long. Trimming pared 5 bases from V and 4 bases from J, leaving 15 bases between. CDR1 is SGHTA and CDR2 is FQGNSA in the germline V gene. The chain's CDR3 is CASSPTRSAYNSPLHF. As DNA, the CDR3 is TGTGCCAGCAGCCCTACCCGGTCCGCTTATAATTCACCCCTCCACTTT.

This clone occurred a few times. The chain combines TRBV27 with TRBJ1-6; tentative D call: TRBD1 (5 bases). With 6 bases removed from V and 9 bases from J, the gap between germline ends came to 12 bases. Germline V gene lookup returns CDR1 MNHEY and CDR2 SMNVEV (reference sequence). The CDR3 has 13 amino acids. CDR3 DNA: TGTGCCAGCAGGGACACGCTCGGTTCACCCCTCCACTTT. Protein: CASRDTLGSPLHF.